Shown below are 17 T cell receptor beta chains from a single sample sequenced in a study of blood T cell repertoires in COVID-19 (dated by TCRdb to 2020 to 2021). The receptor library was made with the immunoSEQ multiplex PCR assay. In its TCRdb copy, this immuneACCESS table keeps in-frame sequences only and misses some clones. Where compared with another copy, unresolved V genes explain less than half of these, and the others have no known cause. Counted in this sample were about 49,000 clones; around 83% of them appeared once. The ten biggest clones cover about 5% of the sample. Sequenced input: peripheral blood. The receptor source for this set is a man aged 40-49 years with active COVID-19.

The V gene is TRBV4-1, the J gene TRBJ2-7, with unresolved D. CDR3 length equals 15 residues. Germline V lookup: CDR1 MGHRA, CDR2 YSYEKL. Trimming stripped 1 base from V and 1 base from J, with 11 bases between. The CDR3 sequence: CASSQVPTMSYEQYF. CDR3 coding DNA: TGCGCCAGCAGCCAAGTCCCTACCATGTCCTACGAGCAGTACTTC.

The CDR3 loop is CASSQGVGVAYEQYF. CDR3 DNA: TGTGCCAGCAGCCAAGGTGTAGGGGTAGCCTACGAGCAGTACTTC. J is TRBJ2-7 and V is TRBV3-1 (or the pseudogene TRBV3-2); D is perhaps TRBD1 (5 bases). The CDR3 is 15 residues long. Germline lookup yields CDR1 LGHDT and CDR2 YNNKEL (reference sequence). The germline V and J ends were trimmed by 1 base and 2 bases, with 12 bases remaining between them.

CDR3 bases: TGTGCCAGCAGCCGGGGTTATGCCGGGGAGCTGTTTTTT. Translation gives CASSRGYAGELFF. V gene TRBV5-6 combines with J gene TRBJ2-2, with D maybe TRBD2 (5 bases). CDR3 length equals 13 residues. Trimming left V 4 bases short and J 6 bases short, with 10 bases between. In germline, CDR1 is SGHDT, CDR2 YYEEEE.

The chain couples TRBV18 to TRBJ1-1; D is possibly TRBD1 (6 bases). V shed 6 bases and J shed 2 bases, with 13 bases lying between them. Germline V gene sequence: CDR1 KGHSH, CDR2 LQKENI. The CDR3 runs 14 residues. The CDR3 bases are TGTGCCAGCTCCTCCGGGACACTTAACACTGAAGCTTTCTTT. Protein product: CASSSGTLNTEAFF.

The J gene is TRBJ1-5, the V gene TRBV29-1; 8 bases agree with TRBD1. The CDR3 covers 15 residues. In germline, CDR1 is SQVTM, CDR2 ANQGSEA. With V trimmed by 6 bases and J by 7 bases, 14 bases remained unmatched. CDR3 protein: CSVGEGRGPGQPQHF. In DNA form, the CDR3 reads TGCAGCGTGGGGGAGGGCAGGGGGCCGGGACAGCCCCAGCATTTT.

CDR3 coding DNA: TGTGCCAGCATTTCGGTCTCCGGGATTACAGATACGCAGTATTTT. Protein sequence: CASISVSGITDTQYF. This rearrangement joins TRBV28 to TRBJ2-3, with D perhaps matching TRBD2 (5 bases). V lost 7 bases to trimming and J lost 3 bases, with 17 bases between them. The CDR3 runs 15 residues. Germline lookup yields CDR1 MDHEN and CDR2 SYDVKM.

V usage is TRBV7-9 and J usage is TRBJ2-2; 9 nucleotides agree with TRBD2. The CDR3 contains 15 residues. Germline-derived CDR1 and CDR2 are SEHNR and FQNEAQ (reference sequence). V shed 5 bases, J shed 1 base, and the junction held 2 bases outside the gene matches. CDR3 amino acids: CASSLTSGNTGELFF. In DNA, the CDR3 is TGTGCCAGCAGCCTGACTAGCGGGAACACCGGGGAGCTGTTTTTT. The whole variable domain, remainder taken from reference TRBV7-9 and TRBJ2-2, is DTGVSQNPRHKITKRGQNVTFRCDPISEHNRLYWYRQTLGQGPEFLTYFQNEAQLEKSRLLSDRFSAERPKGSFSTLEIQRTEQGDSAMYLCASSLTSGNTGELFFGEGSRLTVL.

This clone has only one observation. The chain couples TRBV5-1 to TRBJ2-1; TRBD1 matches at 9 bases. Looked up from germline, CDR1 is SGHRS and CDR2 is YFSETQ. V shed 2 bases and J 7 bases; nucleotides not matched to a gene: 4. The CDR3 spans 14 residues. The CDR3 region is CASSFTGGKNEQFF. DNA of the CDR3: TGCGCCAGCAGCTTCACAGGGGGCAAAAATGAGCAGTTCTTC.

The chain recombines TRBV10-3 with TRBJ2-5; D may be TRBD2 (5 bases). This CDR3 has 14 residues. V was pared by 3 bases and J by 3 bases, with 11 bases between. Germline V gene data show CDR1 as ENHRY and CDR2 as SYGVKD. CDR3 region: CAISDTKREETQYF. CDR3 sequence (DNA): TGTGCCATCAGTGACACCAAGAGGGAAGAGACCCAGTACTTC.

The chain carries TRBV9 and TRBJ1-5; 8 bases map to TRBD1. V trimming: 0 bases; J trimming: 1 base; junction bases outside the gene matches: 3. Germline V CDR1 and CDR2: SGDLS, YYNGEE. The CDR3 is 16 residues long. CDR3 residues: CASSVGAGGSNQPQHF. The CDR3, as DNA: TGTGCCAGCAGCGTAGGGGCAGGGGGCAGCAATCAGCCCCAGCATTTT.

The chain has TRBV18 and TRBJ2-5, with D perhaps assigned TRBD1 or TRBD2 (5 bases each). In germline, CDR1 is KGHSH, CDR2 LQKENI. Trimming stripped 6 bases from V and 6 bases from J, with 17 bases between. The CDR3 extends over 14 amino acids. The CDR3 bases are TGTGCCAGCTCGCCAGGGATCGGGGAAAAGACCCAGTACTTC. This translates into CASSPGIGEKTQYF.

The rearrangement joins TRBV21-1 to TRBJ2-1; TRBD2, the D gene given by the table, was not confirmed from the DNA. TRBV21-1 counts as a pseudogene. CDR3 length equals 18 residues. DNA for the CDR3: TGTGCCAGCAGCACCTCCCGAACTCTAGCGGACTCCTACAATGAGCAGTTCTTC. Translated, it gives CASSTSRTLADSYNEQFF.

The chain is built from TRBV5-1 and TRBJ2-5; TRBD2 matches at 15 bases. CDR1 and CDR2 from the germline V gene are SGHRS and YFSETQ. Trimming took 4 bases from V and 1 from J; bases not matched to a gene: 8. The CDR3 length is 18 residues. CDR3 in DNA: TGCGCCAGCAGCCCCGGACTAGCGGGAGGGCGTACCCAAGAGACCCAGTACTTC. Translation: CASSPGLAGGRTQETQYF.

V usage is TRBV6-6 and J usage is TRBJ1-1; 7 bases fit TRBD1. V lost 2 bases to trimming and J lost 5 bases; unmatched junction nucleotides: 11. CDR3 length: 16 amino acids. Germline V gives CDR1 MNHNY, CDR2 SVGAGI (reference sequence). CDR3 nucleotide sequence: TGTGCCAGCAGTTACCCACCGCGGACAGGAGGGACTGAAGCTTTCTTT. This encodes CASSYPPRTGGTEAFF.

The V call is TRBV7-8, the J call TRBJ2-7; the D gene is possibly TRBD2 (6 bases). Between the trimmed V and J ends, which lost 4 bases and 6 bases, there was a span of 19 bases. The V gene's germline CDR1 is SGHVS and CDR2 FQNEAQ. The CDR3 has 15 amino acids. CDR3 residues: CASSSLGGGRGEQYF. The CDR3 DNA reads as TGTGCCAGCAGCTCCCTAGGAGGAGGGAGAGGCGAGCAGTACTTC.

The rearrangement uses TRBV30 and TRBJ1-6; 8 nucleotides match TRBD1. This CDR3 is built from 13 residues. Looked up from germline, CDR1 is GTSNPN and CDR2 is SVGIG (reference sequence). J was trimmed by 10 bases and V by 8 bases; bases with no gene match: 10. The DNA of the CDR3 is TGTGCCCGGGGGACAGGCCATGAGTCACCCCTCCACTTT. Translated, it gives CARGTGHESPLHF.

The rearrangement links TRBV18 to TRBJ2-5; D call uncertain. CDR3 length equals 13 residues. Trimming pared 0 bases from V and 5 bases from J, leaving 7 bases between. Germline lookup yields CDR1 KGHSH and CDR2 LQKENI. DNA for the CDR3: TGTGCCAGCTCACCACCGGTTCGGGAGACCCAGTACTTC. Translation gives CASSPPVRETQYF.